These T cell receptor beta chains were read from a single sample in a study of blood T cell repertoires in COVID-19. The data were produced by immunoSEQ multiplex PCR, yet TCRdb's version contains in-frame clones alone and is incomplete. The repertoire holds fewer than 150,000 clones, with approximately 85% as singletons. The sequencing sample was made of peripheral blood. The receptors derive from a human donor in a cohort sampled during active COVID-19. Both conserved end residues are part of each CDR3. D genes are given only for firm matches.

j_gene,v_gene,d_gene,CDR3aa
TRBJ1-6,TRBV20-1,.,CSASDASSYNSPLHF
TRBJ2-3,TRBV7-2,.,CASSLATGMQDTQYF
TRBJ2-1,TRBV7-3,.,CASSLTSGVGLTDEQFF
TRBJ2-3,TRBV12-3/TRBV12-4,.,CASSLRGTDTQYF
TRBJ1-4,TRBV4-3,TRBD1,CASSQGGQGFNEKLFF
TRBJ2-5,TRBV13,.,CASSREETQYF
TRBJ2-3,TRBV6-1,TRBD1,CASSDRPGGADTQYF
TRBJ1-6,TRBV27,.,CASSLFGGSYNSPLHF
TRBJ2-2,TRBV2,TRBD1,CASRSGTGAGELFF
TRBJ2-3,TRBV5-6,.,CASSSTSIADTQYF
TRBJ1-2,TRBV3-1/TRBV3-2,TRBD1,CASSQGTGERWNYGYTF
TRBJ2-7,TRBV7-2,.,CASSLDFNEQYF
TRBJ2-7,TRBV27,TRBD1,CASSKGQGITYEQYF
TRBJ2-1,TRBV4-1,.,CASSHPGQKPYNEQFF
TRBJ2-3,TRBV30,.,CAWSVQGFTDTQYF
TRBJ2-2,TRBV10-2,TRBD2,CASSGPGTSPGELFF
TRBJ2-2,TRBV29-1,.,CSVDRGTPGELFF
TRBJ1-2,TRBV2,.,CASSANMGPYGYTF
TRBJ1-2,TRBV10-3,.,CAISESISGDSFYGYTF
TRBJ2-1,TRBV20-1,.,CSARVLSEQFF
TRBJ2-3,TRBV24-1,.,CATSDPLVFTDTQYF
TRBJ2-3,TRBV25-1,.,CASSEAGFTDTQYF